This record covers a single TCR beta chain. This may be a read error: a much more frequent sequence differs by one nucleotide. From the reads, TCRdb called clonotypes with MiXCR, one entry per CDR3 protein. Among about 240,000 distinct CDR3 sequences, more than 25% were seen once, and the ten largest hold nearly 7.5%. This CDR3 spans 15 amino acids. Trimming took 1 base from V and 7 from J, leaving 14 bases between them. CDR1 and CDR2 from the germline V gene are LGHNA and YNFKEQ. The sample is drawn from a study of kidney transplant recipient with SARS-CoV-2 infection. Specimen: a blood sample, collected at baseline and between days 110 and 120 from a kidney transplant recipient. The chain has TRBV4-2 and TRBJ2-4, with D possibly matching TRBD2 (5 bases). The clonotype originates from a male patient in his 30s who had COVID-19 and was a kidney transplant recipient. These T cells may partly come from the graft donor. DNA of the CDR3: TGTGCCAGCAGCCAAGGGTCCGAGGGTACGAACATTCAGTACTTC. Its protein product is CASSQGSEGTNIQYF.